The 12 T cell receptor beta chains below come from one sample, sequenced in a study of cytomegalovirus exposure and HLA in healthy donors. 60 Vbeta and 13 Jbeta primers were used in PCR. Profiled with immunoSEQ multiplex PCR; TCRdb holds only in-frame clones, not every one. This table has approximately 140,000 clones, approximately 80% appearing once. Sequences were obtained from PBMCs. The source of these receptors is a male donor in good health and CMV-seronegative.

The chain joins TRBV7-9 to TRBJ2-7, with 8 bases that match TRBD2. The CDR3 is 15 amino acids. Germline V gives CDR1 SEHNR, CDR2 FQNEAQ (reference sequence). The junction had 12 bases not matched to a gene; V was cut back by 5 bases and J by 6 bases. The CDR3 DNA sequence: TGTGCCAGCAGCCTCACGACTAGCGAGGTTTTCGAGCAGTACTTC. It yields the protein CASSLTTSEVFEQYF.

This chain joins TRBV5-1 and TRBJ2-1; 12 bases align to TRBD2. J gave up 4 bases and V 4 bases, and 9 bases lay outside the gene matches. Germline V gene sequence: CDR1 SGHRS, CDR2 YFSETQ. The CDR3 extends over 17 amino acids. This CDR3 is CASSVTTSGGSYNEQFF. CDR3 in DNA: TGCGCCAGCAGCGTGACGACTAGCGGGGGAAGTTACAATGAGCAGTTCTTC.

The genes are TRBV7-3 and TRBJ2-5, with 7 bases matching TRBD2. Unmatched junction bases numbered 10, after V lost 4 bases and J lost 5 bases. In germline, CDR1 is SGHTA, CDR2 FQGTGA. The CDR3 extends over 15 amino acids. CDR3 nucleotide sequence: TGTGCCAGCAGCTCGACGGGGGGAGGCGTGGAGACCCAGTACTTC. Amino acid sequence: CASSSTGGGVETQYF.

The rearrangement joins TRBV5-4 to TRBJ2-5; D is ambiguous. The CDR3 has 14 amino acids. The V and J ends lost 0 bases and 2 bases respectively, with 8 bases between them. The V gene's germline CDR1 is SGHNT and CDR2 YYREEE (reference sequence). The CDR3 DNA reads TGTGCCAGCAGCTTGGTTGAAACTCAAGAGACCCAGTACTTC. This translates into CASSLVETQETQYF.

This clone appeared a few times. V usage is TRBV9 and J usage is TRBJ2-7; the D is unclear. Germline CDR1 reads SGDLS; CDR2 reads YYNGEE. The CDR3 consists of 14 residues. V dropped 0 bases and J dropped 1 base, with 8 bases sitting between them. CDR3 residues: CASSVDGSSYEQYF. In DNA, the CDR3 is TGTGCCAGCAGCGTAGATGGCAGTTCCTACGAGCAGTACTTC. Drawing the rest from reference TRBV9 and TRBJ2-7, the complete variable domain is DSGVTQTPKHLITATGQRVTLRCSPRSGDLSVYWYQQSLDQGLQFLIQYYNGEERAKGNILERFSAQQFPDLHSELNLSSLELGDSALYFCASSVDGSSYEQYFGPGTRLTVT.

This clone came up a few times. The V gene is TRBV28, the J gene TRBJ1-2; D is uncertain. With 1 base removed from V and 6 bases from J, the gap between germline ends came to 12 bases. The CDR3 spans 14 residues. CDR1 is MDHEN, CDR2 SYDVKM, per germline. The CDR3 nucleotides are TGTGCCAGCAGTTTATTTCCGGCAGGCGATGGCTACACCTTC. This codes for CASSLFPAGDGYTF.

This chain joins TRBV30 and TRBJ1-1, with 7 bases fitting TRBD1. CDR3 length equals 12 residues. The germline V gene encodes CDR1 GTSNPN and CDR2 SVGIG (reference sequence). CDR3 nucleotide sequence: TGTGCTGGTCAGACAGGGCACACTGAAGCTTTCTTT. Protein sequence: CAGQTGHTEAFF. Full variable domain (remainder filled in from reference TRBV30 and TRBJ1-1): SQTIHQWPATLVQPVGSPLSLECTVEGTSNPNLYWYRQAAGRGLQLLFYSVGIGQISSEVPQNLSASRPQDRQFILSSKKLLLSDSGFYLCAGQTGHTEAFFGQGTRLTVV.

The sample holds one count of this clone. CDR3 loop: CASSSGPYGYTF. The CDR3 coding sequence is TGTGCCAGCAGTTCAGGTCCATATGGCTACACCTTC. The chain joins TRBV28 to TRBJ1-2; no firm D call. With 4 bases removed from V and 5 bases from J, the gap between germline ends came to 8 bases. Germline V gives CDR1 MDHEN, CDR2 SYDVKM. This CDR3 contains 12 residues.

The chain links TRBV29-1 to TRBJ2-7; tentatively, D is TRBD2 (7 bases). Germline assignment: CDR1 SQVTM and CDR2 ANQGSEA. V lost 7 bases, J lost 6 bases, and 16 bases lay in between. The CDR3 loop spans 12 amino acids. The CDR3 is CSGGEGGGEQYF. The CDR3, as DNA: TGCAGCGGAGGGGAGGGAGGGGGCGAGCAGTACTTC.

The chain joins TRBV4-3 to TRBJ2-7; D possibly corresponds to TRBD2 (7 bases). The CDR3 spans 16 residues. Trimming removed 0 bases at V and 1 base at J, with 13 bases between. From germline, CDR1 is LGHNA and CDR2 YSLEER. The CDR3 sequence is CASSQEWRGLSYEQYF. In DNA form, the CDR3 reads TGCGCCAGCAGCCAAGAATGGCGGGGGCTTTCCTACGAGCAGTACTTC.

About this clone itself: Other nucleotide sequences from this sample produce the same CDR3. V gene TRBV30 combines with J gene TRBJ1-2; unclear D gene. Trimming took off 2 bases at V and 0 bases at J, with 7 bases between the two ends. Germline V gives CDR1 GTSNPN, CDR2 SVGIG (reference sequence). The CDR3 contains 13 residues. The DNA for the CDR3 is TGTGCCTGGAGTACGGGATCTAACTATGGCTACACCTTC. It codes for CAWSTGSNYGYTF. Using reference TRBV30 and TRBJ1-2 for the parts outside the CDR3, the full variable domain is SQTIHQWPATLVQPVGSPLSLECTVEGTSNPNLYWYRQAAGRGLQLLFYSVGIGQISSEVPQNLSASRPQDRQFILSSKKLLLSDSGFYLCAWSTGSNYGYTFGSGTRLTVV.

V is TRBV7-9 and J is TRBJ1-6, with 8 bases lining up with TRBD1. This CDR3 is 16 amino acids long. The trim removed 1 base at V and 4 bases at J, leaving 3 bases unmatched. From germline, CDR1 is SEHNR and CDR2 FQNEAQ (reference sequence). CDR3 residues: CASSLGTGIYNSPLHF. Written as DNA, the CDR3 is TGTGCCAGCAGCTTAGGGACAGGGATATATAATTCACCCCTCCACTTT.